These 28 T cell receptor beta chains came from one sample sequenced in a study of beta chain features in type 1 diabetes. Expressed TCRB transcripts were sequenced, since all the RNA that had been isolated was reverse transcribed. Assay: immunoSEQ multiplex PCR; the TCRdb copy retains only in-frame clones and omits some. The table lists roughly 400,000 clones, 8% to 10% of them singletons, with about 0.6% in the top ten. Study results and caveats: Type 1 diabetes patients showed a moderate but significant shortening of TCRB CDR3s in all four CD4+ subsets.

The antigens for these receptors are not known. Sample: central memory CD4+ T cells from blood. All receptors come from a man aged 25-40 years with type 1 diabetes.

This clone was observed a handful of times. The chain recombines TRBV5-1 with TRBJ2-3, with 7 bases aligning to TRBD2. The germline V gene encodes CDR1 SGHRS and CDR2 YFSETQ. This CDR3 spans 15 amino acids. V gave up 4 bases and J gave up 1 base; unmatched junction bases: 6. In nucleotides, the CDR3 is TGCGCCAGCAGCCTACAGCGGGGACGCACAGATACGCAGTATTTT. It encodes CASSLQRGRTDTQYF.

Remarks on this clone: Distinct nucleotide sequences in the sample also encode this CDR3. The CDR3 is CASSPGGQGPETQYF. In DNA form, the CDR3 reads TGCGCCAGCAGCCCAGGGGGACAGGGGCCAGAGACCCAGTACTTC. The rearrangement uses TRBV5-1 and TRBJ2-5; 10 nucleotides align to TRBD1. The CDR3 length is 15 residues. V was clipped by 4 bases and J by 4 bases; unmatched bases: 7. Per the germline V gene, CDR1 is SGHRS and CDR2 is YFSETQ.

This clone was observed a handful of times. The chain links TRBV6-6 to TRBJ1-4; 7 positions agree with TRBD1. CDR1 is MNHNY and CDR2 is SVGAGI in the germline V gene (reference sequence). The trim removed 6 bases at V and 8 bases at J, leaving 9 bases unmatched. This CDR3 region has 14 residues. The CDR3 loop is CASSWQQGKEKLFF. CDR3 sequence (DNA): TGTGCCAGCAGCTGGCAACAGGGGAAGGAAAAACTGTTTTTT.

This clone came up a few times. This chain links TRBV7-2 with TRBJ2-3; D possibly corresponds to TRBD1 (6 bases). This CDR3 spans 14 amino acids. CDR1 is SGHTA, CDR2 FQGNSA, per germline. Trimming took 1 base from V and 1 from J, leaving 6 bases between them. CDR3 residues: CASSLDRGTDTQYF. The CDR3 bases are TGTGCCAGCAGCTTAGACAGGGGCACAGATACGCAGTATTTT.

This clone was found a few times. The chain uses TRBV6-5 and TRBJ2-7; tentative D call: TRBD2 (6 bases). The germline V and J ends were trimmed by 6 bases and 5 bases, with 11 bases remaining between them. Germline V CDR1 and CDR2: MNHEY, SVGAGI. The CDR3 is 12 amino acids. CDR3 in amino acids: CASSQTRNEQYF. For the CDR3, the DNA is TGTGCCAGCAGCCAGACTAGAAACGAGCAGTACTTC.

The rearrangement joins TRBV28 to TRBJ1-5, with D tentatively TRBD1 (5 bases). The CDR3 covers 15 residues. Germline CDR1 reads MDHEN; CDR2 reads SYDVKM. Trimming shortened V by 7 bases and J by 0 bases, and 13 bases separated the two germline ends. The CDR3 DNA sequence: TGTGCCAGCATCCCCGGGGGTACTAGCAATCAGCCCCAGCATTTT. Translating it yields CASIPGGTSNQPQHF.

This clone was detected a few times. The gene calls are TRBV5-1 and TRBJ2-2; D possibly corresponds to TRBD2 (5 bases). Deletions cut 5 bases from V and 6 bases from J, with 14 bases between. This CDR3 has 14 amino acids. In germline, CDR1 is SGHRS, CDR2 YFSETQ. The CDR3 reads CASRLEFISGELFF. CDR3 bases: TGCGCCAGCAGACTAGAGTTTATCTCCGGGGAGCTGTTTTTT.

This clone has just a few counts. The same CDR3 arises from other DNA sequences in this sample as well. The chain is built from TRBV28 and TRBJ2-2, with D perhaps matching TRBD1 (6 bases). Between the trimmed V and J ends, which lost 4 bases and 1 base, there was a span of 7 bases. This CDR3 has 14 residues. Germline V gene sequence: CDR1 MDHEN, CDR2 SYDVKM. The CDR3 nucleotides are TGTGCCAGCAGTTCGGGACAGAACACCGGGGAGCTGTTTTTT. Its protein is CASSSGQNTGELFF. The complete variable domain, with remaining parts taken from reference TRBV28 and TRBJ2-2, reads DVKVTQSSRYLVKRTGEKVFLECVQDMDHENMFWYRQDPGLGLRLIYFSYDVKMKEKGDIPEGYSVSREKKERFSLILESASTNQTSMYLCASSSGQNTGELFFGEGSRLTVL.

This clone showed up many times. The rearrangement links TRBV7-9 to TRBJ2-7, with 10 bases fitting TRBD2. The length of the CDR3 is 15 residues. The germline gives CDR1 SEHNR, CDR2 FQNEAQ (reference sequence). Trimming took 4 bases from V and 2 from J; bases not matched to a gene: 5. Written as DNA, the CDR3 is TGTGCCAGCAGCTGGGTAGCGGGGGGAACCTACGAGCAGTACTTC. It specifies CASSWVAGGTYEQYF.

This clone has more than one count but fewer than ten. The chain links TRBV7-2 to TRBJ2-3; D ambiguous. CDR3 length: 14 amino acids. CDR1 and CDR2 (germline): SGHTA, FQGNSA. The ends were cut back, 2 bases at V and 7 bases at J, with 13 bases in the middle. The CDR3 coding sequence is TGTGCCAGCAGCTTAAATCGCCTAGGGAATACGCAGTATTTT. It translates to CASSLNRLGNTQYF.

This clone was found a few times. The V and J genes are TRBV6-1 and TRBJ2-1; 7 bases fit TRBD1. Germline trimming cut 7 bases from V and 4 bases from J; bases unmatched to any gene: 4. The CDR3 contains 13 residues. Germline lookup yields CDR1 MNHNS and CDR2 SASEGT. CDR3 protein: CASTGTAYNEQFF. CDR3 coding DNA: TGTGCCAGCACCGGGACAGCTTACAATGAGCAGTTCTTC.

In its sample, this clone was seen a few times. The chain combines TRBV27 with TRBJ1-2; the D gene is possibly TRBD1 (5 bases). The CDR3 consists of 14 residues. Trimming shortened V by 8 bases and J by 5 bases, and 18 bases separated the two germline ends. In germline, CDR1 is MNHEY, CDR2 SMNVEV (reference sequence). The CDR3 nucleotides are TGTGCCAGCCGCCCCCCGGGGACGGCTTATGGCTACACCTTC. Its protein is CASRPPGTAYGYTF.

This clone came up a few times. This CDR3 reads CASSGLRGQLFF. In nucleotides, the CDR3 is TGTGCCAGCAGTGGGTTGAGGGGGCAACTGTTTTTT. The V gene is TRBV28, the J gene TRBJ1-4, with 7 bases aligning to TRBD1. This CDR3 region has 12 residues. In germline, CDR1 is MDHEN, CDR2 SYDVKM. Trimming took 5 bases from V and 12 from J; bases not matched to a gene: 6. The full variable domain, rest sourced from reference TRBV28 and TRBJ1-4, is DVKVTQSSRYLVKRTGEKVFLECVQDMDHENMFWYRQDPGLGLRLIYFSYDVKMKEKGDIPEGYSVSREKKERFSLILESASTNQTSMYLCASSGLRGQLFFGSGTQLSVL.

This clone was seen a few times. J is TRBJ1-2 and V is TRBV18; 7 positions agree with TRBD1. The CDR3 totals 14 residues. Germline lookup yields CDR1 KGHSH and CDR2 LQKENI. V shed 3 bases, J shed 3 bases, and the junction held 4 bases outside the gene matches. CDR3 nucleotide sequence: TGTGCCAGCTCACCTAACGACAGGGACTATGGCTACACCTTC. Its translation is CASSPNDRDYGYTF.

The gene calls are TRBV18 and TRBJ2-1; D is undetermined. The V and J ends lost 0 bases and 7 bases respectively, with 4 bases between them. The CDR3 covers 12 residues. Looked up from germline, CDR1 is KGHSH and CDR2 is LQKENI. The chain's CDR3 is CASSPPGNEQFF. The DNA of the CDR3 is TGTGCCAGCTCACCACCAGGGAATGAGCAGTTCTTC.

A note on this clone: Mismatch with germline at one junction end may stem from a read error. The CDR3 here is CASSQDRLAGAGELFF. DNA for the CDR3: TGCGCCAGCAGCCAAGACAGGCTAGCGGGAGCCGGGGAGCTGTTTTTT. This sequence joins TRBV5-4 and TRBJ2-2; TRBD2 agrees at 10 bases. CDR3 length: 16 amino acids. The germline gives CDR1 SGHNT, CDR2 YYREEE (reference sequence).

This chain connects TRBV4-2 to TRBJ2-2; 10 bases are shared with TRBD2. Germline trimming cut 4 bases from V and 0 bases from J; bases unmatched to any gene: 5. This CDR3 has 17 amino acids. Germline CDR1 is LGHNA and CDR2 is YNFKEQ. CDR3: CASSPFGLAANTGELFF. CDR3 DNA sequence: TGTGCCAGCAGCCCCTTTGGACTAGCGGCGAACACCGGGGAGCTGTTTTTT.

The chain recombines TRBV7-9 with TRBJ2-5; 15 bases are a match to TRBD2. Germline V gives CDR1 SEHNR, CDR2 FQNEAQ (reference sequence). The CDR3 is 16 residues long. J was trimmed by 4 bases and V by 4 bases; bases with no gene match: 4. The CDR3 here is CASSSSGLAGGETQYF. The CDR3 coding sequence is TGTGCCAGCAGCTCCTCGGGACTAGCGGGAGGAGAGACCCAGTACTTC.

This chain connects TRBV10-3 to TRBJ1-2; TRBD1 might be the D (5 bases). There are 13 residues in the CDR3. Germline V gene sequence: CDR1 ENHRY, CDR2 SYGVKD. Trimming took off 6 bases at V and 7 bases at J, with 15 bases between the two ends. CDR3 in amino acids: CAIRRQSALGYTF. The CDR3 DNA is TGTGCCATCAGGAGACAGAGTGCCCTTGGCTACACCTTC.

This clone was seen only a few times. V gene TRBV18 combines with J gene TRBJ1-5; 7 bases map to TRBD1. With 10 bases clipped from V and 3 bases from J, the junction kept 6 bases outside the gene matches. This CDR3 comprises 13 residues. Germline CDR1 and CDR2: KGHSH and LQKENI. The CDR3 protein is CATTDRANQPQHF. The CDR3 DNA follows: TGTGCCACCACTGACAGGGCCAATCAGCCCCAGCATTTT.

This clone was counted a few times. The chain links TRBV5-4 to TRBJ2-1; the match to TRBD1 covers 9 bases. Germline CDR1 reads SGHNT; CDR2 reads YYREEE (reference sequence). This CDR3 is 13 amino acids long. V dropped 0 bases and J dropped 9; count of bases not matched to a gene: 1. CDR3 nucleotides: TGTGCCAGCAGCTTGGGGGACAGGGCTGAGCAGTTCTTC. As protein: CASSLGDRAEQFF.

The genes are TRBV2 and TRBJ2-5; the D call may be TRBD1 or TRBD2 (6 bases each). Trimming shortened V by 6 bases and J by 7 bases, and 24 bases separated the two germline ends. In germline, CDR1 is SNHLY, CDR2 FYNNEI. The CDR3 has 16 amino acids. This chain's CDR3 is CASSPKGDFSGRTQYF. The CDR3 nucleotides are TGTGCCAGCAGCCCAAAGGGGGACTTCAGCGGAAGGACCCAGTACTTC. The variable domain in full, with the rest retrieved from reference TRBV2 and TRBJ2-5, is EPEVTQTPSHQVTQMGQEVILRCVPISNHLYFYWYRQILGQKVEFLVSFYNNEISEKSEIFDDQFSVERPDGSNFTLKIRSTKLEDSAMYFCASSPKGDFSGRTQYFGPGTRLLVL.

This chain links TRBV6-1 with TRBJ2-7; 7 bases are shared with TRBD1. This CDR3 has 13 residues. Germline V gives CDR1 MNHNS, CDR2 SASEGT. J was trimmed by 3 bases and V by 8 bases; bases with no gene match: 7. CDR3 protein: CASADPGGYEQYF. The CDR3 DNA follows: TGTGCCAGCGCCGACCCAGGGGGCTACGAGCAGTACTTC.

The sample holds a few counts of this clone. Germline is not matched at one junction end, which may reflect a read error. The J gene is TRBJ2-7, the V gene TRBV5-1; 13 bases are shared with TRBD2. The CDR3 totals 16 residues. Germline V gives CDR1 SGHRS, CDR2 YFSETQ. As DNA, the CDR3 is TGCGCCAGCAGCTTCGGGACTAGCGGGAACTCCCACGAGCAGTACTTC. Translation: CASSFGTSGNSHEQYF.

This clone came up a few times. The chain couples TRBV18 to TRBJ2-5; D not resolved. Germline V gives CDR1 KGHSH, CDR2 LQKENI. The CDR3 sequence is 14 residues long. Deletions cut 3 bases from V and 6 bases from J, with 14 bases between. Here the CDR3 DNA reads TGTGCCAGCTCACCGTCGGCAGGAGCACAGACCCAGTACTTC. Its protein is CASSPSAGAQTQYF.

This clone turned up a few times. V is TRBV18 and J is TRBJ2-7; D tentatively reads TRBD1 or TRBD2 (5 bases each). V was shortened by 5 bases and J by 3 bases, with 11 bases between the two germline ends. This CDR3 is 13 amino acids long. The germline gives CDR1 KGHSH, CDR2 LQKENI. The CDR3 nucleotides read TGTGCCAGCTCAAAGGGACCTATCTACGAGCAGTACTTC. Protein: CASSKGPIYEQYF.

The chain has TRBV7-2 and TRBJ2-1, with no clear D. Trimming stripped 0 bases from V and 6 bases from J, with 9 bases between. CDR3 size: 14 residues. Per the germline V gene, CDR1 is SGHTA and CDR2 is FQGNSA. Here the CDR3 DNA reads TGTGCCAGCAGCTTAGCGGGCCAGTTCAATGAGCAGTTCTTC. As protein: CASSLAGQFNEQFF.

DNA for the CDR3: TGTGCCAGCAGCTTATCCGGGGCTCCAGATACGCAGTATTTT. Amino acids: CASSLSGAPDTQYF. The rearrangement uses TRBV7-2 and TRBJ2-3; tentatively, D is TRBD1 or TRBD2 (5 bases each). The CDR3 totals 14 residues. Trimming shortened V by 2 bases and J by 4 bases, and 10 bases separated the two germline ends. Looked up from germline, CDR1 is SGHTA and CDR2 is FQGNSA.